One and the same sample provided the 12 T cell receptor beta chains below, sequenced in a study of T cells in Graves' hyperthyroidism and ophthalmopathy. Amplification targeted TCR beta CDR3 regions from RNA transcripts. HTBI primers were the set used in a first-round RT-PCR of the TCR CDR3. TCRdb independently ran MiXCR on the multiplex PCR reads; one entry per CDR3 protein. This sample has hundreds of thousands of distinct CDR3 sequences, with approximately 15% found just once. The sequencing input was blood. Source of these receptors: a woman aged 40 to 49 with Graves' ophthalmopathy.

The table lists this clonotype with many counts. The chain uses TRBV5-4 and TRBJ2-5; 8 nucleotides match TRBD2. V was clipped by 4 bases and J by 5 bases; unmatched bases: 10. Germline CDR1 reads SGHNT; CDR2 reads YYREEE (reference sequence). There are 15 residues in the CDR3. The DNA for the CDR3 is TGTGCCAGCAGCCGACCCTCGGGAGGGGGGGAGACCCAGTACTTC. It translates to CASSRPSGGGETQYF.

This clonotype came up a few times. The V call is TRBV24-1, the J call TRBJ2-3; TRBD1 is a possible D gene (6 bases). Germline CDR1 reads KGHDR; CDR2 reads SFDVKD. The CDR3 covers 14 residues. The germline V and J ends were trimmed by 4 bases and 4 bases, with 11 bases remaining between them. The CDR3 here is CATSDNRVPDTQYF. The DNA for the CDR3 is TGTGCCACCAGTGACAACAGGGTCCCAGATACGCAGTATTTT.

This clonotype was counted between two and nine times. V gene TRBV11-3 combines with J gene TRBJ1-4; tentative D call: TRBD1 (5 bases). V shed 3 bases and J shed 4 bases, with 9 bases lying between them. Germline V CDR1 and CDR2: SGHNT, YENEEA. The CDR3 has 14 amino acids. Here the CDR3 DNA reads TGTGCCAGCAGCTTTTCGGACAATAATGAAAAACTGTTTTTT. Translation gives CASSFSDNNEKLFF.

This clonotype has more than one count but fewer than ten. V gene TRBV28 combines with J gene TRBJ1-5, with D perhaps TRBD1 (5 bases). CDR1 and CDR2 (germline): MDHEN, SYDVKM. V lost 7 bases and J 9 bases, leaving 13 bases between the germline ends. This CDR3 region has 12 residues. CDR3 bases: TGTGCCAGCAACCAGGGTACAGGGCCCCAGCATTTT. Translating gives CASNQGTGPQHF. Drawing the rest from reference TRBV28 and TRBJ1-5, the complete variable domain is DVKVTQSSRYLVKRTGEKVFLECVQDMDHENMFWYRQDPGLGLRLIYFSYDVKMKEKGDIPEGYSVSREKKERFSLILESASTNQTSMYLCASNQGTGPQHFGDGTRLSIL.

This clonotype was observed at least ten times. The gene calls are TRBV12-3 or TRBV12-4 and TRBJ2-3, with 7 bases matching TRBD2. The CDR3 is 14 amino acids. J was trimmed by 3 bases and V by 6 bases; bases with no gene match: 6. The CDR3 is CASSAGLSTDTQYF. In nucleotides, the CDR3 is TGTGCCAGCAGCGCGGGACTATCAACAGATACGCAGTATTTT.

This chain uses TRBV2 with TRBJ2-1, with 10 bases fitting TRBD2. The CDR3 contains 16 residues. With V trimmed by 6 bases and J by 4 bases, 9 bases remained unmatched. Germline CDR1 and CDR2: SNHLY and FYNNEI. CDR3 amino acids: CASRIIPGLAYNEQFF. In DNA form, the CDR3 reads TGTGCCAGCAGGATCATACCGGGACTAGCGTACAATGAGCAGTTCTTC. The complete variable domain, with remaining parts taken from reference TRBV2 and TRBJ2-1, reads EPEVTQTPSHQVTQMGQEVILRCVPISNHLYFYWYRQILGQKVEFLVSFYNNEISEKSEIFDDQFSVERPDGSNFTLKIRSTKLEDSAMYFCASRIIPGLAYNEQFFGPGTRLTVL.

The chain couples TRBV20-1 to TRBJ2-1; TRBD2 agrees at 7 bases. Germline V lookup: CDR1 DFQATT, CDR2 SNEGSKA (reference sequence). J lost 4 bases, V lost 2 bases, and 5 bases had no gene match. CDR3 length: 14 residues. CDR3 in amino acids: CSARHQGGYNEQFF. DNA of the CDR3: TGCAGTGCTAGACATCAGGGAGGGTACAATGAGCAGTTCTTC.

This clonotype was found many times. This chain uses TRBV5-1 with TRBJ2-3; D might be TRBD2 (5 bases). V lost 0 bases and J 4 bases, leaving 12 bases between the germline ends. This CDR3 spans 15 amino acids. Germline CDR1 is SGHRS and CDR2 is YFSETQ. The CDR3, as DNA: TGCGCCAGCAGCTTGGACGGGAATTTGGCAGATACGCAGTATTTT. It is translated as CASSLDGNLADTQYF.

This chain links TRBV7-9 with TRBJ2-7; D is tentatively TRBD1 or TRBD2 (6 bases each). Germline assignment: CDR1 SEHNR and CDR2 FQNEAQ (reference sequence). V lost 5 bases, J lost 0 bases, and 14 bases lay in between. The CDR3 runs to 15 residues. The chain's CDR3 is CASSPLQGGSYEQYF. CDR3 in DNA: TGTGCCAGCAGCCCCCTACAGGGAGGCTCCTACGAGCAGTACTTC.

This clonotype was recorded at least ten times. The V call is TRBV2, the J call TRBJ2-1, with 8 nucleotides matching TRBD2. The ends lost 7 bases at V and 5 bases at J; junction bases unmatched: 19. This CDR3 has 18 amino acids. Germline CDR1 is SNHLY and CDR2 is FYNNEI. The CDR3 sequence: CASNGERERASYDNEQFF. In nucleotides, the CDR3 is TGTGCCAGCAATGGGGAGCGGGAGAGGGCCTCCTACGACAATGAGCAGTTCTTC. The variable domain in full, completed from reference TRBV2 and TRBJ2-1, reads EPEVTQTPSHQVTQMGQEVILRCVPISNHLYFYWYRQILGQKVEFLVSFYNNEISEKSEIFDDQFSVERPDGSNFTLKIRSTKLEDSAMYFCASNGERERASYDNEQFFGPGTRLTVL.

This clonotype was seen at least ten times. V and J are TRBV28 and TRBJ2-7; 10 nucleotides align to TRBD1. With 3 bases clipped from V and 3 bases from J, the junction kept 8 bases outside the gene matches. Germline CDR1 and CDR2: MDHEN and SYDVKM. The CDR3 is made up of 16 amino acids. CDR3 bases: TGTGCCAGCAGTTTGATTGGGTGGACAGGGGGCTACGAGCAGTACTTC. Its translation is CASSLIGWTGGYEQYF.

The chain combines TRBV20-1 with TRBJ2-2, with TRBD1 matching 7 bases. This CDR3 region has 14 residues. The germline gives CDR1 DFQATT, CDR2 SNEGSKA (reference sequence). The ends lost 3 bases at V and 3 bases at J; junction bases unmatched: 4. The CDR3 protein is CSARVTGDTGELFF. The CDR3 nucleotides read TGCAGTGCTAGGGTAACAGGGGACACCGGGGAGCTGTTTTTT.